A selection of T cell receptor beta chains follows, all from one sample in a study of human T cells and chemical hapten exposure. MiXCR, applied by TCRdb to the RACE reads, yields one record per CDR3 protein. The data contain roughly 380,000 distinct CDR3 sequences, roughly 5.3% of them seen just once; the ten biggest clones take up around 2.6%. The sample here was whole blood, taken in connection with sensitization to the hapten diphenylcyclopropenone (DPC). These receptor sequences come from a woman in her forties or fifties with alopecia areata. Some clones in this sample may be carry-over from other donors' samples. The CDR3 runs from the conserved cysteine through the conserved F or W. Each record gives: D gene, clone size, J gene, V gene, CDR3 protein, CDR3 DNA. The D gene is left open where the match is weak. The listing skips clone size in some rows; elsewhere it reads once, few, many or a size class.

TRBD1,many,TRBJ2-7,TRBV6-5,CASSPGTGPLYEQYF,TGTGCCAGCAGTCCCGGGACAGGGCCCCTCTACGAGCAGTACTTC
.,many,TRBJ1-2,TRBV15,CATQADSGYTF,TGTGCCACCCAAGCCGACTCTGGCTACACCTTC
.,.,TRBJ2-7,TRBV29-1,CSVGAGRTYEQYF,TGCAGCGTTGGAGCAGGCCGTACCTACGAGCAGTACTTC
.,.,TRBJ1-2,TRBV12-3/TRBV12-4,CASSLVDWWYGYTF,TGTGCCAGCAGTTTAGTGGACTGGTGGTATGGCTACACCTTC
TRBD1,few,TRBJ2-5,TRBV7-2,CASSLISGRGQGSQETQYF,TGTGCCAGCAGCTTAATCAGCGGCCGGGGACAGGGGTCACAAGAGACCCAGTACTTC
TRBD1,.,TRBJ2-4,TRBV9,CASSPGGSPVNIQYF,TGTGCCAGCAGCCCAGGGGGCAGTCCGGTAAACATTCAGTACTTC
TRBD1,.,TRBJ1-2,TRBV6-2/TRBV6-3,CASSGTAFNDGYTF,TGTGCCAGCAGTGGGACAGCGTTTAATGATGGCTACACCTTC
TRBD1,many,TRBJ2-1,TRBV12-3/TRBV12-4,CASSSGQAILQDEQFF,TGTGCCAGCAGTTCGGGACAGGCTATCCTACAGGATGAGCAGTTCTTC
TRBD1,few,TRBJ1-5,TRBV20-1,CSASTGVNQPQHF,TGCAGTGCTAGTACAGGGGTCAATCAGCCCCAGCATTTT
.,many,TRBJ1-1,TRBV2,CASSEGFNTEAFF,TGTGCCAGCAGTGAAGGTTTTAACACTGAAGCTTTCTTT
.,many,TRBJ2-5,TRBV5-1,CASSGGNDTPQETQYF,TGCGCCAGCAGTGGGGGCAACGACACGCCGCAAGAGACCCAGTACTTC
.,.,TRBJ1-2,TRBV29-1,CSVPRSSYGYTF,TGCAGCGTACCCCGCTCATCCTATGGCTACACCTTC
.,few,TRBJ2-7,TRBV28,CASSLAAQLSYEQYF,TGTGCCAGCAGTTTAGCGGCGCAGCTCTCCTACGAGCAGTACTTC
.,few,TRBJ1-2,TRBV5-1,CASSPGTPYGYTF,TGCGCCAGCAGCCCCGGGACCCCCTATGGCTACACCTTC
.,many,TRBJ2-1,TRBV29-1,CSVPVQTRNNEQFF,TGCAGCGTTCCCGTCCAAACGAGGAACAATGAGCAGTTCTTC
.,many,TRBJ2-7,TRBV27,CASKGGGYEQYF,TGTGCCAGTAAGGGAGGGGGCTACGAGCAGTACTTC
.,few,TRBJ2-3,TRBV20-1,CSASRPGTDTQYF,TGCAGTGCTAGTCGTCCGGGAACAGATACGCAGTATTTT
.,many,TRBJ1-4,TRBV6-5,CASTPTATNEKLFF,TGTGCCAGCACCCCGACAGCAACTAATGAAAAACTGTTTTTT
TRBD2,many,TRBJ2-1,TRBV30,CAWSLGTSGDEQFF,TGTGCCTGGAGTCTAGGGACTAGCGGGGATGAGCAGTTCTTC
.,.,TRBJ1-2,TRBV10-3,CAISEPGQPWGYTF,TGTGCCATCAGTGAGCCGGGACAACCCTGGGGCTACACCTTC
.,many,TRBJ2-3,TRBV10-3,CAISGGRSTDTQYF,TGTGCCATCAGCGGGGGACGATCGACAGATACGCAGTATTTT
TRBD1,many,TRBJ2-2,TRBV28,CASSFGVGGTGGTGELFF,TGTGCCAGCAGTTTCGGAGTGGGGGGCACAGGGGGCACCGGGGAGCTGTTTTTT
.,.,TRBJ1-5,TRBV7-2,CASRLQINQPQHF,TGTGCCAGCAGACTACAGATCAATCAGCCCCAGCATTTT
.,few,TRBJ2-2,TRBV7-8,CASSLASGRGELFF,TGTGCCAGCAGCTTAGCGTCAGGGAGGGGGGAGCTGTTTTTT
TRBD1,few,TRBJ2-1,TRBV20-1,CSAREFGDSPDEQFF,TGCAGTGCTAGAGAGTTTGGGGACAGTCCCGATGAGCAGTTCTTC
TRBD2,.,TRBJ2-3,TRBV5-1,CASSLAPGVAGYDTQYF,TGCGCCAGCAGCTTGGCCCCCGGGGTAGCGGGGTACGATACGCAGTATTTT
.,many,TRBJ2-6,TRBV7-2,CASSLASSSGANVLTF,TGTGCCAGCAGCTTAGCCAGCAGCTCTGGGGCCAACGTCCTGACTTTC
.,.,TRBJ1-1,TRBV6-5,CASSYGTNTEAFF,TGTGCCAGCAGTTACGGGACGAACACTGAAGCTTTCTTT
.,many,TRBJ1-5,TRBV6-2/TRBV6-3,CASRGDRSNQPQHF,TGTGCCAGCAGGGGAGACAGGAGCAATCAGCCCCAGCATTTT
TRBD1,.,TRBJ2-7,TRBV12-3/TRBV12-4,CASSNPGQFLEQYF,TGTGCCAGCAGTAATCCGGGACAGTTCCTCGAGCAGTACTTC
.,many,TRBJ2-3,TRBV5-1,CASSSVLVGTPDTQYF,TGCGCCAGCAGCTCAGTCCTGGTAGGGACGCCAGATACGCAGTATTTT
.,many,TRBJ2-3,TRBV7-8,CASSLTGDFTDTQYF,TGTGCCAGCAGCTTGACGGGGGACTTCACAGATACGCAGTATTTT
.,few,TRBJ1-6,TRBV12-3/TRBV12-4,CASSLRQSSPLHF,TGTGCCAGCAGTTTACGACAGAGTTCACCCCTCCACTTT
TRBD2,few,TRBJ2-1,TRBV24-1,CATSGFRPGLAEGASSYNEQFF,TGTGCCACCAGCGGGTTTCGGCCGGGACTAGCGGAGGGGGCTTCCTCCTACAATGAGCAGTTCTTC
.,many,TRBJ2-1,TRBV28,CASSSPPQGPWAYNEQFF,TGTGCCAGCAGTTCCCCACCTCAGGGCCCGTGGGCCTACAATGAGCAGTTCTTC
.,many,TRBJ1-3,TRBV20-1,CSAIRSNSGNTIYF,TGCAGTGCTATTCGCAGCAACTCTGGAAACACCATATATTTT
.,many,TRBJ2-2,TRBV24-1,CATSAQGEAGELFF,TGTGCCACCAGTGCCCAGGGAGAGGCCGGGGAGCTGTTTTTT
TRBD1,many,TRBJ2-1,TRBV29-1,CSVMTGYNEQFF,TGCAGCGTTATGACAGGGTACAATGAGCAGTTCTTC
TRBD2,few,TRBJ2-7,TRBV30,CAWSVPGGISYEQYF,TGTGCCTGGAGTGTACCGGGAGGGATTTCCTACGAGCAGTACTTC
TRBD1,once,TRBJ1-3,TRBV5-1,CASSPPDRAGNTIYF,TGCGCCAGCAGCCCCCCTGACAGGGCTGGAAACACCATATATTTT
TRBD2,many,TRBJ2-7,TRBV29-1,CSGSGGPTREQYF,TGCAGCGGGAGCGGGGGGCCTACCCGGGAGCAGTACTTC
.,many,TRBJ1-2,TRBV7-2,CASSQSRDSSTYTF,TGTGCCAGCAGCCAAAGCCGGGACTCCTCCACCTACACCTTC
.,many,TRBJ2-7,TRBV5-1,CASSLDSVSYEQYF,TGCGCCAGCAGCTTGGACTCCGTATCCTACGAGCAGTACTTC